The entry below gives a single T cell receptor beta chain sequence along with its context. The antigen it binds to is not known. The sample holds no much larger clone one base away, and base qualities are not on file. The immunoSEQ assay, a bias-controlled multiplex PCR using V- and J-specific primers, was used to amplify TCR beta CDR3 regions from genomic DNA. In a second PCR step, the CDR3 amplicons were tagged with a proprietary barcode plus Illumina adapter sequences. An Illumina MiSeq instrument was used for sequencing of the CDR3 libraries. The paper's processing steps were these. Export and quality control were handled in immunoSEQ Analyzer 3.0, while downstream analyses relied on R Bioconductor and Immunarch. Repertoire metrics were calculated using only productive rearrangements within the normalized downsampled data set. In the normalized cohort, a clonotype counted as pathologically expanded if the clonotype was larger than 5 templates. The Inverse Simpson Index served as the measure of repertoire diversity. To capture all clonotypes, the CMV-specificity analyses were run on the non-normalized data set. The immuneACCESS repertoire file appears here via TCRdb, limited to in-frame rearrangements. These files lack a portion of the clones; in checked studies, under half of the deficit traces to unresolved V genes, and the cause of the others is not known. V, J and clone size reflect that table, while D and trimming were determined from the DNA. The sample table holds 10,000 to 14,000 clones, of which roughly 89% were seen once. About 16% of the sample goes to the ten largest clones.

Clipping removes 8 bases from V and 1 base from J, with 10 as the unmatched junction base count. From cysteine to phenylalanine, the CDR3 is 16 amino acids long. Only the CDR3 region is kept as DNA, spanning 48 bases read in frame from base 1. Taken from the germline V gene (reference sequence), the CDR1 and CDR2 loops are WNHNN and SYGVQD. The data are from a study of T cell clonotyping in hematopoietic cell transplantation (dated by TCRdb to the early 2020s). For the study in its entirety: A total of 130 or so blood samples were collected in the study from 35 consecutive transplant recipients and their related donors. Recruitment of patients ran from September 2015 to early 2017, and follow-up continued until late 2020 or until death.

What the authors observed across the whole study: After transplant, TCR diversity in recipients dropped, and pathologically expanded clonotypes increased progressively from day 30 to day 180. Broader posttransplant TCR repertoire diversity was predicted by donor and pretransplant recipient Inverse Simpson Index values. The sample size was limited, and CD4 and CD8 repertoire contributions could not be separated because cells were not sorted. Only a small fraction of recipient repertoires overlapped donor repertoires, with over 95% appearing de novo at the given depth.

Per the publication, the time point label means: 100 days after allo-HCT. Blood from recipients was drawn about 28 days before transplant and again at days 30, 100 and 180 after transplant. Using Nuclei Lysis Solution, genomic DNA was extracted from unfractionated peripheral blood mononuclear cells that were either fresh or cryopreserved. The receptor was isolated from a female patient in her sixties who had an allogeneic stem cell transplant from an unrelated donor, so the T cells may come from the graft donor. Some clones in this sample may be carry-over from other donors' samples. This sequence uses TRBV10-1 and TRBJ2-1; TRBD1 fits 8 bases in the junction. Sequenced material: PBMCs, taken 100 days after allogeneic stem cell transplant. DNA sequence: TGCGCCAGCCTGTGCTCAGGGGGCTCTTCCTACAATGAGCAGTTCTTC. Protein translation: CASLCSGGSSYNEQFF.